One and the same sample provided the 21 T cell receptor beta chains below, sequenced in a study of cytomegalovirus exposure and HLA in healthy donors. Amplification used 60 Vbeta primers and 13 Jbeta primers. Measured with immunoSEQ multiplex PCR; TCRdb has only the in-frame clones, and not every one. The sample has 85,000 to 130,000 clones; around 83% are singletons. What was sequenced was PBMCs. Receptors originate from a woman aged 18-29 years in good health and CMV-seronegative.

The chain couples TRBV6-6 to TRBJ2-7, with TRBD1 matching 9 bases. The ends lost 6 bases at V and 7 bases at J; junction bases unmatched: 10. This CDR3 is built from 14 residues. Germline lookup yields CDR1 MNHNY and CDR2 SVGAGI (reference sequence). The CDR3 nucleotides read TGTGCCAGCAGAAACACAGGGGGCGCGGGGGAGCAGTACTTC. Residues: CASRNTGGAGEQYF.

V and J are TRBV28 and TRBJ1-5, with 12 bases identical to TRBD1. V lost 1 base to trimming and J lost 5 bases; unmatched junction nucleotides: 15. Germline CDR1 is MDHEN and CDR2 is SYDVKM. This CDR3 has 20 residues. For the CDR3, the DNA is TGTGCCAGCAGTTTATTTACCGGGACAGGGGGCTACTCCCGCGATCAGCCCCAGCATTTT. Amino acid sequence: CASSLFTGTGGYSRDQPQHF.

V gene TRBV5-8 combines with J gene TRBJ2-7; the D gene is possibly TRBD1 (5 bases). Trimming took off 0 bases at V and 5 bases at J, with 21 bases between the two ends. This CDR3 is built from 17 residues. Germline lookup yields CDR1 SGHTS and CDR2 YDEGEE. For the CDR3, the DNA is TGTGCCAGCAGCTTGGTGGGCGACAGCGCTTTCGGTCACGAGCAGTACTTC. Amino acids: CASSLVGDSAFGHEQYF.

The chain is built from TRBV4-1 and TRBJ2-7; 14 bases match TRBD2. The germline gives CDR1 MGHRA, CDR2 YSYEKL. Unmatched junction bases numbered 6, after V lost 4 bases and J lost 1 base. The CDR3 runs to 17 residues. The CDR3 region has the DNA TGCGCCAGCAGCCCTGGGACTAGCGGGGGCCCTTCCTACGAGCAGTACTTC. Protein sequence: CASSPGTSGGPSYEQYF.

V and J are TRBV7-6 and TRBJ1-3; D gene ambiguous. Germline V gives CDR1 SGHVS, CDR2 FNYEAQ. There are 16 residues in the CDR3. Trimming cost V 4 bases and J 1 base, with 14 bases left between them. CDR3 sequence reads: CASSSFRGSSGNTIYF. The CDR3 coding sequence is TGTGCCAGCAGCTCTTTTCGGGGAAGTTCTGGAAACACCATATATTTT.

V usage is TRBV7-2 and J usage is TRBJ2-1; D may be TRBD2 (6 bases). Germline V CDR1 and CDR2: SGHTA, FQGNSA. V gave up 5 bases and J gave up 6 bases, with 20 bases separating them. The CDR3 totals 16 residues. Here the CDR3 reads CASSTAGTGWLNEQFF. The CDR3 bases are TGTGCCAGCAGCACGGCCGGGACTGGGTGGCTCAATGAGCAGTTCTTC.

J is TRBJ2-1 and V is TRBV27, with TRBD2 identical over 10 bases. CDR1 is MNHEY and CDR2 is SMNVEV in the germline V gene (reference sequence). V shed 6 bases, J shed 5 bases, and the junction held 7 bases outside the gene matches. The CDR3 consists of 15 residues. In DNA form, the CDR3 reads TGTGCCAGCAGATCTCTAGCGGGGGTCCACAATGAGCAGTTCTTC. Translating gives CASRSLAGVHNEQFF.

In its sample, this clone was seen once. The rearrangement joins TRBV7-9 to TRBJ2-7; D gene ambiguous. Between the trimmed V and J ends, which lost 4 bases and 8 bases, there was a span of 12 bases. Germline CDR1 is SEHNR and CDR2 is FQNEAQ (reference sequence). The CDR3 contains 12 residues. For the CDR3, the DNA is TGTGCCAGCAGCTCTTACATGCAACAGCAGTACTTC. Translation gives CASSSYMQQQYF.

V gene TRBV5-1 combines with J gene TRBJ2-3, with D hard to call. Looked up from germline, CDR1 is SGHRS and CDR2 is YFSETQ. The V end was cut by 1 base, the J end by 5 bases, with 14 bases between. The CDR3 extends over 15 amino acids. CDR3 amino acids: CASSLSGRPGDTQYF. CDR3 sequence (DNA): TGCGCCAGCAGCTTGTCTGGCCGCCCGGGAGATACGCAGTATTTT.

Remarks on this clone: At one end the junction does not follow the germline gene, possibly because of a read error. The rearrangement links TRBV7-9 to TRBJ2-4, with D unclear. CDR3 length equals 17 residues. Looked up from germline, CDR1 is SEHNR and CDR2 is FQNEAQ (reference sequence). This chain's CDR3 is CSSSLAFSSGAKNIQYF. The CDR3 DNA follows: TGTTCCAGCAGCTTAGCATTTAGTTCCGGGGCCAAAAACATTCAGTACTTC.

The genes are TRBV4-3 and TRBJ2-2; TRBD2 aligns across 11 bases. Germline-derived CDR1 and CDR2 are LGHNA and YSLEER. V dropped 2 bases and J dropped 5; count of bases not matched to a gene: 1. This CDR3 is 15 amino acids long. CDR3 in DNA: TGCGCCAGCAGCCAATGGACTAGCGGGACCGGGGAGCTGTTTTTT. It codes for CASSQWTSGTGELFF.

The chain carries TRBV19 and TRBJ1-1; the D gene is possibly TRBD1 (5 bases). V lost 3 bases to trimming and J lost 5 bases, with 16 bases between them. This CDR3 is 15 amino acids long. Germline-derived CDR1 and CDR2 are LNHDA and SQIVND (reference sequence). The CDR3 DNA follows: TGTGCCAGTAGTATTTCTTGGGGCCGCTGGACTGAAGCTTTCTTT. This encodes CASSISWGRWTEAFF.

CDR3 sequence reads: CASSLDGKVSSEQYF. The DNA for the CDR3 is TGTGCCAGCAGCTTAGACGGGAAGGTCAGCTCCGAGCAGTACTTC. The rearrangement joins TRBV13 to TRBJ2-7, with a weak D call TRBD2 (5 bases). Germline-derived CDR1 and CDR2 are PRHDT and FYEKMQ (reference sequence). Trimming shortened V by 1 base and J by 6 bases, and 16 bases separated the two germline ends. The CDR3 loop spans 15 amino acids.

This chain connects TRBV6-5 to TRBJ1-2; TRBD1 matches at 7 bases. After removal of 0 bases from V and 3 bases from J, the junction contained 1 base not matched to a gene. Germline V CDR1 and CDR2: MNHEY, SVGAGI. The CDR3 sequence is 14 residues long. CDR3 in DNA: TGTGCCAGCAGTTACTCAGGGGGCGACTATGGCTACACCTTC. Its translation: CASSYSGGDYGYTF.

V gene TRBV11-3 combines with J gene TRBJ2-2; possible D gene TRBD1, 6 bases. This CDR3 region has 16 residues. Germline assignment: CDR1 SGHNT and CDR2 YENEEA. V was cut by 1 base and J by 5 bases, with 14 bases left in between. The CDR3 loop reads CASSLGYRVWTGELFF. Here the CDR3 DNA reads TGTGCCAGCAGCTTAGGCTACAGGGTTTGGACCGGGGAGCTGTTTTTT.

CDR3 sequence reads: CAITPGTAFTGELFF. The CDR3 nucleotides are TGTGCCATCACACCCGGGACAGCTTTCACCGGGGAGCTGTTTTTT. The J gene is TRBJ2-2, the V gene TRBV10-3, with 7 positions matching TRBD1. The V and J ends lost 7 bases and 4 bases, in that order; junction bases with no gene match: 9. Germline-derived CDR1 and CDR2 are ENHRY and SYGVKD. The CDR3 is 15 residues long.

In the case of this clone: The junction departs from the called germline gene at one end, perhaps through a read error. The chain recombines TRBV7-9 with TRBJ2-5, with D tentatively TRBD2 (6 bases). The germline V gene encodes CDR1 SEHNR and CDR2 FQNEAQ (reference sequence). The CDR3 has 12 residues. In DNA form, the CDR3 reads TGTTCCAGCAGCGGAGGAGGGAAGACCCAGTACTTC. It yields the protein CSSSGGGKTQYF.

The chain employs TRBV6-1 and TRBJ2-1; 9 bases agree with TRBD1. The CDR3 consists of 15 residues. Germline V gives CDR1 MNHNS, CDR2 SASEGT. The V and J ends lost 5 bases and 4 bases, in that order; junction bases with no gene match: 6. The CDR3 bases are TGTGCCAGCAGTCAACAGGGGGCGGAATACAATGAGCAGTTCTTC. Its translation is CASSQQGAEYNEQFF.

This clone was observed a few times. This CDR3 is CASSDEGGRGTDTQYF. Here the CDR3 DNA reads TGTGCCAGCAGTGACGAAGGCGGGAGAGGGACAGATACGCAGTATTTT. The chain links TRBV6-4 to TRBJ2-3, with TRBD2 matching 7 bases. With V trimmed by 2 bases and J by 3 bases, 8 bases remained unmatched. This CDR3 is built from 16 residues. CDR1 is MRHNA, CDR2 SNTAGT, per germline.

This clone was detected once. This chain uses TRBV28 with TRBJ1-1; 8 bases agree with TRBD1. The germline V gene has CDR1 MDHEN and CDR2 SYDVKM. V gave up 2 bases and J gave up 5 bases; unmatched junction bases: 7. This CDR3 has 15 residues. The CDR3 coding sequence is TGTGCCAGCAGTTTAGCCGGACAGGGTGTAACTGAAGCTTTCTTT. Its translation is CASSLAGQGVTEAFF.

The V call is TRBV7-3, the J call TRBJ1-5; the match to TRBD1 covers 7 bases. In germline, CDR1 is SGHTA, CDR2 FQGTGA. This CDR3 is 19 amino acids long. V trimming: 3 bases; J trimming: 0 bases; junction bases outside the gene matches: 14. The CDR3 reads CASSFEGADPLHSNQPQHF. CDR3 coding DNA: TGTGCCAGCAGCTTTGAGGGGGCAGATCCCCTCCATAGCAATCAGCCCCAGCATTTT.